One and the same sample provided the 22 T cell receptor beta chains below, sequenced in a study of blood T cell repertoires in COVID-19. Data came from immunoSEQ multiplex PCR; TCRdb stores just in-frame clones and leaves some out. The data show under 120,000 clones, roughly 80% seen once. Sequenced material: peripheral blood. The source of these receptors is a man aged 65 to 79 with active or convalescent COVID-19.

V usage is TRBV9 and J usage is TRBJ1-1; D is perhaps TRBD1 (5 bases). The V and J ends lost 1 base and 3 bases respectively, with 10 bases between them. The CDR3 is 14 amino acids. The germline V gene has CDR1 SGDLS and CDR2 YYNGEE. In nucleotides, the CDR3 is TGTGCCAGCAGCGTATCAGGGATGGACACTGAAGCTTTCTTT. Its translation: CASSVSGMDTEAFF.

This chain connects TRBV7-8 to TRBJ1-4; possibly TRBD1 for D (5 bases). With 5 bases removed from V and 0 bases from J, the gap between germline ends came to 10 bases. Germline V gene data show CDR1 as SGHVS and CDR2 as FQNEAQ. The CDR3 length is 15 residues. CDR3 loop: CASSPDRATNEKLFF. As DNA, the CDR3 is TGTGCCAGCAGCCCTGACAGAGCAACTAATGAAAAACTGTTTTTT. The full variable domain, its missing parts supplied by reference TRBV7-8 and TRBJ1-4, is GAGVSQSPRYKVAKRGQDVALRCDPISGHVSLFWYQQALGQGPEFLTYFQNEAQLDKSGLPSDRFFAERPEGSVSTLKIQRTQQEDSAVYLCASSPDRATNEKLFFGSGTQLSVL.

This clone was observed a handful of times. This chain joins TRBV19 and TRBJ2-3; D is perhaps TRBD1 (6 bases). This CDR3 spans 15 amino acids. Trimming removed 3 bases at V and 2 bases at J, with 12 bases between. Germline V gene lookup returns CDR1 LNHDA and CDR2 SQIVND (reference sequence). The CDR3 spells CASSIGTRYTDTQYF. CDR3 nucleotide sequence: TGTGCCAGTAGTATCGGGACACGCTACACAGATACGCAGTATTTT.

This clone occurred a few times. This sequence joins TRBV28 and TRBJ2-1; D call uncertain. The CDR3 sequence is 13 residues long. The germline gives CDR1 MDHEN, CDR2 SYDVKM. The ends were cut back, 5 bases at V and 0 bases at J, with 5 bases in the middle. CDR3: CASSPSSYNEQFF. The CDR3 DNA reads TGTGCCAGCAGTCCTTCCTCCTACAATGAGCAGTTCTTC.

The chain combines TRBV21-1 with TRBJ1-2; the table assigns TRBD1, which was not confirmed against the DNA. TRBV21-1 is given as a pseudogene. CDR3 length: 20 amino acids. The chain's CDR3 is CASPKLSKWTGVEENSGYTF. CDR3 DNA sequence: TGTGCCAGCCCCAAACTAAGCAAATGGACAGGGGTAGAGGAAAATAGCGGCTACACCTTC.

V is TRBV6-5 and J is TRBJ1-5, with a possible D match to TRBD1 (6 bases). Germline lookup yields CDR1 MNHEY and CDR2 SVGAGI. The CDR3 loop spans 13 amino acids. V lost 5 bases and J 9 bases, leaving 14 bases between the germline ends. The CDR3 sequence is CASSPTGGGPQHF. The CDR3 nucleotides are TGTGCCAGCAGTCCGACAGGCGGGGGGCCCCAGCATTTT.

The J gene is TRBJ2-7, the V gene TRBV11-3; D remains ambiguous. The germline V gene encodes CDR1 SGHNT and CDR2 YENEEA. The CDR3 runs to 13 residues. V gave up 1 base and J gave up 1 base, with 5 bases separating them. CDR3: CASSLGQSYEQYF. Written as DNA, the CDR3 is TGTGCCAGCAGCTTAGGGCAGTCCTACGAGCAGTACTTC.

This clone was seen a handful of times. This chain uses TRBV6-5 with TRBJ2-3; 7 bases match TRBD2. The V gene end was trimmed by 8 bases and the J gene end by 6 bases; junction bases not matched to a gene: 11. The CDR3 loop spans 14 amino acids. Germline V gene data show CDR1 as MNHEY and CDR2 as SVGAGI. CDR3 nucleotide sequence: TGTGCCAGCCTGGCGGAGGGAGGGCTGGATACGCAGTATTTT. Protein product: CASLAEGGLDTQYF.

The chain is built from TRBV11-2 and TRBJ2-3; the D gene is possibly TRBD2 (6 bases). CDR1 and CDR2 from the germline V gene are SGHAT and FQNNGV. Trimming cost V 1 base and J 6 bases, with 14 bases left between them. This CDR3 comprises 15 residues. Here the CDR3 reads CASSLAGAPADTQYF. As DNA, the CDR3 is TGTGCCAGCAGCTTAGCGGGAGCCCCGGCCGATACGCAGTATTTT.

The chain uses TRBV2 and TRBJ1-4; no definite D call. The CDR3 is 14 residues long. Germline CDR1 SNHLY, CDR2 FYNNEI. The V gene lost 7 bases and the J gene lost 8 bases, with 17 bases spanning the gap. CDR3 amino acids: CASTAIRGYEKLFF. In nucleotides, the CDR3 is TGTGCCAGCACTGCGATTCGGGGTTACGAAAAACTGTTTTTT.

The rearrangement uses TRBV20-1 and TRBJ1-2; D ambiguous. There are 10 residues in the CDR3. Trimming left V 3 bases short and J 8 bases short, with 7 bases between. Per the germline V gene, CDR1 is DFQATT and CDR2 is SNEGSKA (reference sequence). CDR3 loop: CSASGGGYTF. The CDR3 bases are TGCAGTGCTAGTGGCGGAGGCTACACCTTC.

This clone was observed a few times. The gene calls are TRBV6-5 and TRBJ1-1; tentatively, D is TRBD1 (6 bases). The germline V gene has CDR1 MNHEY and CDR2 SVGAGI. V gave up 4 bases and J gave up 6 bases, with 12 bases separating them. CDR3 length equals 13 residues. CDR3 protein: CASSSPGASEAFF. Written as DNA, the CDR3 is TGTGCCAGCAGTTCTCCAGGGGCCTCTGAAGCTTTCTTT.

This clone was detected once. The rearrangement links TRBV5-6 to TRBJ2-5, with unresolved D. The germline V gene encodes CDR1 SGHDT and CDR2 YYEEEE. V lost 1 base, J lost 6 bases, and 13 bases lay in between. This CDR3 is 14 amino acids long. CDR3 amino acids: CASSLLAEPKTQYF. In DNA, the CDR3 is TGTGCCAGCAGCTTGTTAGCAGAACCCAAGACCCAGTACTTC. Full variable domain (outside the CDR3, taken from reference TRBV5-6 and TRBJ2-5): DAGVTQSPTHLIKTRGQQVTLRCSPKSGHDTVSWYQQALGQGPQFIFQYYEEEERQRGNFPDRFSGHQFPNYSSELNVNALLLGDSALYLCASSLLAEPKTQYFGPGTRLLVL.

The chain uses TRBV5-3 and TRBJ1-5, with 8 nucleotides matching TRBD1. TRBV5-3 is identified as an open reading frame with a role that is uncertain. This CDR3 contains 19 residues. The junction had 17 bases not matched to a gene; V was cut back by 0 bases and J by 6 bases. The CDR3 DNA reads TGTGCCAGAAGCTTGGGGACAGGGAAACAAGTAGGTGTTGGTCAGCCCCAGCATTTT. This sequence encodes CARSLGTGKQVGVGQPQHF.

This chain links TRBV28 with TRBJ2-1, with 8 bases that match TRBD2. CDR3 size: 15 residues. Trimming cost V 3 bases and J 0 bases; bases outside gene matches: 1. Germline V lookup: CDR1 MDHEN, CDR2 SYDVKM. The CDR3 bases are TGTGCCAGCAGTTTCAGCGGGAGCTCCTACAATGAGCAGTTCTTC. Translated, it gives CASSFSGSSYNEQFF.

V is TRBV28 and J is TRBJ2-5, with D tentatively TRBD1 (6 bases). The ends were cut back, 3 bases at V and 2 bases at J, with 7 bases in the middle. Germline assignment: CDR1 MDHEN and CDR2 SYDVKM. The CDR3 extends over 13 amino acids. CDR3 nucleotides: TGTGCCAGCAGTTTGGACAGACAAGAGACCCAGTACTTC. Amino acids: CASSLDRQETQYF.

The chain couples TRBV7-3 to TRBJ2-5, with 7 bases identical to TRBD2. Losses at the gene ends were 5 bases for V and 2 bases for J; bases not matched to a gene: 11. Germline V gene sequence: CDR1 SGHTA, CDR2 FQGTGA. This CDR3 has 16 amino acids. The CDR3 sequence is CASSPGGSGFQETQYF. The CDR3 DNA reads TGTGCCAGCAGCCCGGGGGGATCGGGGTTTCAAGAGACCCAGTACTTC.

This clone turned up a few times. The rearrangement joins TRBV14 to TRBJ2-3, with D unresolved. This CDR3 has 11 amino acids. Trimming cost V 2 bases and J 7 bases, with 4 bases left between them. CDR1 SGHDN and CDR2 FVKESK come from the germline V gene. CDR3 loop: CASSQQNTQYF. CDR3 in DNA: TGTGCCAGCAGCCAACAAAATACGCAGTATTTT. Based on the CDR3 plus reference TRBV14 and TRBJ2-3, the full variable domain is EAGVTQFPSHSVIEKGQTVTLRCDPISGHDNLYWYRRVMGKEIKFLLHFVKESKQDESGMPNNRFLAERTGGTYSTLKVQPAELEDSGVYFCASSQQNTQYFGPGTRLTVL.

The chain is built from TRBV5-5 and TRBJ1-1; D not certain. The CDR3 sequence is 12 residues long. Germline V gives CDR1 SGHKS, CDR2 YYEKEE (reference sequence). Trimming left V 2 bases short and J 3 bases short, with 5 bases between. CDR3 DNA sequence: TGTGCCAGCAGCTTTCAGGACACTGAAGCTTTCTTT. The encoded protein is CASSFQDTEAFF. Complete variable domain (other parts from reference TRBV5-5 and TRBJ1-1): DAGVTQSPTHLIKTRGQQVTLRCSPISGHKSVSWYQQVLGQGPQFIFQYYEKEERGRGNFPDRFSARQFPNYSSELNVNALLLGDSALYLCASSFQDTEAFFGQGTRLTVV.

This sequence joins TRBV7-2 and TRBJ2-7, with D perhaps TRBD1 (5 bases). Trimming took off 5 bases at V and 0 bases at J, with 11 bases between the two ends. The CDR3 covers 14 residues. CDR1 is SGHTA and CDR2 is FQGNSA in the germline V gene. The CDR3 loop reads CASSPDIISYEQYF. CDR3 nucleotide sequence: TGTGCCAGCAGCCCGGACATTATCTCCTACGAGCAGTACTTC.

The chain combines TRBV28 with TRBJ2-5; D not resolved. Germline V gene data show CDR1 as MDHEN and CDR2 as SYDVKM. The V end was cut by 5 bases, the J end by 5 bases, with 9 bases between. This CDR3 region has 12 residues. The CDR3 sequence: CASSASRETQYF. The CDR3 nucleotides read TGTGCCAGCAGTGCATCGCGGGAGACCCAGTACTTC.

This sequence joins TRBV19 and TRBJ2-7; 7 bases line up with TRBD1. CDR3 length equals 13 residues. Germline V lookup: CDR1 LNHDA, CDR2 SQIVND (reference sequence). The junction had 7 bases not matched to a gene; V was cut back by 6 bases and J by 5 bases. CDR3 nucleotide sequence: TGTGCCAGTAGGGCAGACAGGGCGAACGAGCAGTACTTC. It specifies CASRADRANEQYF. The variable domain in full, completed from reference TRBV19 and TRBJ2-7, reads DGGITQSPKYLFRKEGQNVTLSCEQNLNHDAMYWYRQDPGQGLRLIYYSQIVNDFQKGDIAEGYSVSREKKESFPLTVTSAQKNPTAFYLCASRADRANEQYFGPGTRLTVT.